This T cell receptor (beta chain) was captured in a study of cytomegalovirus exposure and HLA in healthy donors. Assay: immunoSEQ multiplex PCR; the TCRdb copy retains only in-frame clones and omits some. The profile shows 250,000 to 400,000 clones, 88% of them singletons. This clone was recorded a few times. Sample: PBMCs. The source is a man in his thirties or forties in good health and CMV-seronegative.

CDR3 bases: TGTGCCAGCTTAAGGGGGAACACTGAAGCTTTCTTT. Protein: CASLRGNTEAFF. The chain joins TRBV6-1 to TRBJ1-1, with D tentatively TRBD1 (5 bases). Trimming left V 8 bases short and J 1 base short, with 8 bases between. The CDR3 contains 12 residues. CDR1 is MNHNS, CDR2 SASEGT, per germline.